The 17 T cell receptor beta chains in this list originate from one sample, sequenced in a study of OX40 agonist ivuxolimab in advanced cancers. Measured with immunoSEQ multiplex PCR; TCRdb has only the in-frame clones, and not every one. The top ten hold over 1.1% of the sample, which has 50,000 to 65,000 clones, around 89% seen once. Sequenced here: CD4+ or CD8+ T cells sorted from blood, sampled in a trial of the OX40 agonist ivuxolimab. The receptor set was obtained from an adult with an advanced solid tumor such as melanoma, head and neck, liver or kidney cancer.

The chain carries TRBV5-6 and TRBJ2-5; the match to TRBD2 covers 9 bases. After removal of 4 bases from V and 4 bases from J, the junction contained 2 bases not matched to a gene. Germline assignment: CDR1 SGHDT and CDR2 YYEEEE. CDR3 length: 13 amino acids. The CDR3 DNA is TGTGCCAGCAGCCTTAGCGGGGGAGAGACCCAGTACTTC. Translated: CASSLSGGETQYF.

The rearrangement uses TRBV19 and TRBJ1-1, with 10 bases lining up with TRBD1. The CDR3 contains 13 residues. V shed 6 bases, J shed 6 bases, and the junction held 4 bases outside the gene matches. Germline CDR1 is LNHDA and CDR2 is SQIVND (reference sequence). Here the CDR3 DNA reads TGTGCCAGTAGGGACAGGGGGAGGCCTGAAGCTTTCTTT. This codes for CASRDRGRPEAFF.

This clone was observed a few times. This chain links TRBV7-9 with TRBJ1-1; D gene unclear. The V gene's germline CDR1 is SEHNR and CDR2 FQNEAQ (reference sequence). Trimming stripped 0 bases from V and 4 bases from J, with 9 bases between. This CDR3 has 14 amino acids. DNA for the CDR3: TGTGCCAGCAGCTTAGCTGCAGCAGGCACTGAAGCTTTCTTT. Protein: CASSLAAAGTEAFF.

J is TRBJ2-3 and V is TRBV29-1, with unresolved D. With 6 bases removed from V and 0 bases from J, the gap between germline ends came to 10 bases. CDR1 is SQVTM, CDR2 ANQGSEA, per germline. The CDR3 spans 13 residues. The CDR3 loop reads CSVLSRSTDTQYF. The CDR3 region has the DNA TGCAGCGTCCTTAGCAGGAGCACAGATACGCAGTATTTT.

The J gene is TRBJ2-7, the V gene TRBV7-6; D may be TRBD1 or TRBD2 (5 bases each). The CDR3 is 14 residues long. CDR1 is SGHVS and CDR2 is FNYEAQ in the germline V gene. The V gene lost 5 bases and the J gene lost 4 bases, with 15 bases spanning the gap. The CDR3 loop reads CASSAGLRGYEQYF. In DNA form, the CDR3 reads TGTGCCAGCAGCGCCGGGTTGAGGGGATACGAGCAGTACTTC.

The V and J genes are TRBV5-1 and TRBJ2-7; the D gene is possibly TRBD1 (6 bases). Trimming removed 4 bases at V and 1 base at J, with 12 bases between. This CDR3 comprises 14 residues. Germline-derived CDR1 and CDR2 are SGHRS and YFSETQ. The CDR3 coding sequence is TGCGCCAGCAGCACACAGGGAGCGTCCTACGAGCAGTACTTC. Residues: CASSTQGASYEQYF. Together with reference TRBV5-1 and TRBJ2-7, the CDR3 gives the full variable domain: KAGVTQTPRYLIKTRGQQVTLSCSPISGHRSVSWYQQTPGQGLQFLFEYFSETQRNKGNFPGRFSGRQFSNSRSEMNVSTLELGDSALYLCASSTQGASYEQYFGPGTRLTVT.

This clone was observed a few times. V and J are TRBV6-1 and TRBJ2-4; no clear D. The CDR3 is 12 residues long. The germline CDR1 and CDR2 sequences are MNHNS and SASEGT. The V and J ends lost 0 bases and 7 bases respectively, with 4 bases between them. The CDR3 bases are TGTGCCAGCAGTGAAGCAGGGAACATTCAGTACTTC. Translating it yields CASSEAGNIQYF.

The chain combines TRBV18 with TRBJ2-2; 9 nucleotides agree with TRBD2. Germline V gene sequence: CDR1 KGHSH, CDR2 LQKENI. Losses at the gene ends were 3 bases for V and 4 bases for J; bases not matched to a gene: 6. This CDR3 spans 16 amino acids. The CDR3 nucleotides read TGTGCCAGCTCACCGACGGCGGGAGGGGGCACCGGGGAGCTGTTTTTT. Translation gives CASSPTAGGGTGELFF.

This clone was recorded a few times. The junction and the germline gene differ at one end; a read error may be behind it. CDR3 region: CASTLWQLGETQYF. The CDR3 nucleotides are TGTGCCAGCACCTTGTGGCAGTTGGGGGAGACCCAGTACTTC. The chain recombines TRBV5-8 with TRBJ2-5; D gene unclear. CDR3 size: 14 residues. CDR1 and CDR2 (germline): SGHTS, YDEGEE.

This chain joins TRBV19 and TRBJ1-2; possibly TRBD1 for D (5 bases). Trimming shortened V by 7 bases and J by 2 bases, and 17 bases separated the two germline ends. This CDR3 has 15 amino acids. CDR1 and CDR2 (germline): LNHDA, SQIVND (reference sequence). The CDR3 nucleotides read TGTGCCAGTACCCGAGGAGGGGAAATCAACTATGGCTACACCTTC. This sequence encodes CASTRGGEINYGYTF.

V is TRBV27 and J is TRBJ2-7, with 8 bases lining up with TRBD1. The CDR3 extends over 18 amino acids. Germline V gives CDR1 MNHEY, CDR2 SMNVEV (reference sequence). V was clipped by 7 bases and J by 1 base; unmatched bases: 18. This chain's CDR3 is CASMPQSLGQEGSYEQYF. As DNA, the CDR3 is TGTGCCAGCATGCCCCAAAGTCTGGGACAGGAGGGGTCCTACGAGCAGTACTTC.

The V call is TRBV2, the J call TRBJ1-4, with TRBD1 matching over 9 bases. The CDR3 has 15 residues. Germline V gives CDR1 SNHLY, CDR2 FYNNEI. Losses at the gene ends were 5 bases for V and 7 bases for J; bases not matched to a gene: 8. CDR3 protein: CASSSGTGNTEKLFF. DNA of the CDR3: TGTGCCAGCAGTTCCGGGACAGGGAATACTGAAAAACTGTTTTTT. Full variable domain (missing parts from reference TRBV2 and TRBJ1-4): EPEVTQTPSHQVTQMGQEVILRCVPISNHLYFYWYRQILGQKVEFLVSFYNNEISEKSEIFDDQFSVERPDGSNFTLKIRSTKLEDSAMYFCASSSGTGNTEKLFFGSGTQLSVL.

This clone has just one count. This chain joins TRBV27 and TRBJ2-3; perhaps TRBD2 as D (5 bases). The CDR3 extends over 16 amino acids. Deletions cut 4 bases from V and 2 bases from J, with 16 bases between. The V gene's germline CDR1 is MNHEY and CDR2 SMNVEV (reference sequence). The chain's CDR3 is CASSSTTSGFTDTQYF. The CDR3 region has the DNA TGTGCCAGCAGTTCCACAACAAGCGGATTCACAGATACGCAGTATTTT.

The DNA of the CDR3 is TGTGCCAGCAGTGTTTCCAGAAACGAGCAGTACTTC. Translated, it gives CASSVSRNEQYF. The chain carries TRBV6-1 and TRBJ2-7; D is unclear. V gave up 4 bases and J gave up 5 bases, with 9 bases separating them. CDR3 size: 12 residues. Germline CDR1 reads MNHNS; CDR2 reads SASEGT.

This chain links TRBV6-5 with TRBJ1-2; D is unresolved. This CDR3 has 12 amino acids. V lost 4 bases to trimming and J lost 8 bases, with 11 bases between them. CDR1 and CDR2 from the germline V gene are MNHEY and SVGAGI. CDR3 protein: CASSSPTGGYTF. CDR3 nucleotides: TGTGCCAGCAGTTCCCCCACGGGGGGCTACACCTTC.

The chain combines TRBV7-2 with TRBJ2-1; 10 bases line up with TRBD2. With 4 bases clipped from V and 0 bases from J, the junction kept 3 bases outside the gene matches. Germline CDR1 reads SGHTA; CDR2 reads FQGNSA. The CDR3 contains 16 residues. The CDR3 nucleotides are TGTGCCAGCAGCTATACTAGCGGGGTCTCCTACAATGAGCAGTTCTTC. The encoded protein is CASSYTSGVSYNEQFF.

Only one count was recorded for this clone. The V and J genes are TRBV6-6 and TRBJ1-2, with D tentatively TRBD1 (5 bases). CDR3 size: 13 residues. Germline V gene data show CDR1 as MNHNY and CDR2 as SVGAGI (reference sequence). The ends were cut back, 7 bases at V and 8 bases at J, with 17 bases in the middle. DNA for the CDR3: TGTGCCAGCACCGAGACAGAAAAGGGCGGCTACACCTTC. Amino acid sequence: CASTETEKGGYTF.